What follows describes a single T cell receptor beta chain. These data belong to a study of blood T cell repertoires in COVID-19. Study details: The United States, Italy and Spain were the sources of the acute and convalescent COVID-19 samples. T cells, B-cell-depleted T cells, or PBMCs provided the cDNA or gDNA that served as material.

J lost 0 bases, V lost 10 bases, and 5 bases had no gene match. The CDR3 covers 14 residues. Germline V lookup: CDR1 SNHLY, CDR2 FYNNEI. Original data processing: The authors estimated nucleated cell counts from reference gene primer amplification. This table comes from immunoSEQ multiplex PCR, and its TCRdb copy is limited to in-frame clones, with some not included. V and J calls and clone size follow that table, whereas D and trimming were derived from the DNA. The data show fewer than 85,000 clones, with 77% seen just once and 2% to 2.5% held by the top ten. Followed longitudinally, the Seattle patients had been enrolled during active infection.

The V gene is TRBV2, the J gene TRBJ2-2, with 7 bases fitting TRBD2. The receptor was isolated from a man between 65 and 79 years old with COVID-19, enrolled during active disease. The sequencing input was peripheral blood. CDR3 in DNA: TGTGCCACCCTGAGCGGGACGAACACCGGGGAGCTGTTTTTT. Translating gives CATLSGTNTGELFF.